The T cell receptor (beta chain) under discussion was sequenced for a study of T cell changes during pregnancy in multiple sclerosis. Measured with immunoSEQ multiplex PCR; TCRdb has only the in-frame clones, and not every one. The sample consists of around 100,000 clones, 92% of them appearing once. Germline V gene sequence: CDR1 SGHAT, CDR2 FQNNGV. The CDR3 is 13 amino acids. V lost 5 bases and J lost 7, with 12 bases in between. The sample here was peripheral blood, taken after pregnancy. The rearrangement uses TRBV11-2 and TRBJ2-1, with D perhaps TRBD1 (6 bases). The origin of this receptor is a female donor with multiple sclerosis, enrolled in a pregnancy study. The CDR3 region has the DNA TGTGCCAGCAGCAACAGGGATGGGAATGAGCAGTTCTTC. Translated, it gives CASSNRDGNEQFF.